This record looks at one T cell receptor beta chain sequence and its context. This specimen belongs to a study of shared clonotypes between healthy human individuals. The CDR3 totals 13 residues. The junction had 1 base not matched to a gene; V was cut back by 1 base and J by 2 bases. The germline V gene encodes CDR1 SQVTM and CDR2 ANQGSEA. Measured with immunoSEQ multiplex PCR; TCRdb has only the in-frame clones, and not every one. The sample yields about 2.4 million clones, roughly nine tenths seen once. Material: naive CD4+ T cells sorted from blood. The subset was: CD45RA+ positively selected. The receptor was derived from a young man in good health. V and J are TRBV29-1 and TRBJ2-7, with 8 nucleotides matching TRBD1. CDR3: CSVEGDRPYEQYF. CDR3 DNA sequence: TGCAGCGTTGAAGGGGACAGGCCCTACGAGCAGTACTTC.